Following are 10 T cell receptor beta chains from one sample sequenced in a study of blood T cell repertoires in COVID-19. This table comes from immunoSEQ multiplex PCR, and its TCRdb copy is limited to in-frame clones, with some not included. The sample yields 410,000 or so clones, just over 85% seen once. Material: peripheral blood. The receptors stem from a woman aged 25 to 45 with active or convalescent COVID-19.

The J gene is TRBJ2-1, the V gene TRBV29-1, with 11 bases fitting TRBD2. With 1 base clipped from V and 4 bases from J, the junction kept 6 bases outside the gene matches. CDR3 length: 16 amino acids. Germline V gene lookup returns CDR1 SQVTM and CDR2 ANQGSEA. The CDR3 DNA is TGCAGCGTTGAAGGCGCTAGCGGGGGGCTTTACAATGAGCAGTTCTTC. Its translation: CSVEGASGGLYNEQFF.

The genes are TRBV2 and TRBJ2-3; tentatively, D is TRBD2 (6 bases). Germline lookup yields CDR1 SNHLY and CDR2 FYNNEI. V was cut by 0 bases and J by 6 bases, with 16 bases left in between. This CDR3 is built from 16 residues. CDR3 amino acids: CASSEAVGGRSDTQYF. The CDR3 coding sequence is TGTGCCAGCAGTGAAGCGGTCGGGGGACGCTCCGATACGCAGTATTTT.

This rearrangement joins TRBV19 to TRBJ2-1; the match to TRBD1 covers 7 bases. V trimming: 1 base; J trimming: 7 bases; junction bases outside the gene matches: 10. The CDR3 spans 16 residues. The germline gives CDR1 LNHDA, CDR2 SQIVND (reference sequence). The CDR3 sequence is CASSIAGTETRNEQFF. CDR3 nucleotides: TGTGCCAGTAGTATAGCCGGGACAGAAACCCGAAATGAGCAGTTCTTC.

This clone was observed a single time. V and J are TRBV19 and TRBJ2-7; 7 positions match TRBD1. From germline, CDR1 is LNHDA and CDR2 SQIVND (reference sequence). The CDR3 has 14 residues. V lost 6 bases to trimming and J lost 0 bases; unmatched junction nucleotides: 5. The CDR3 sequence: CASSQGELSYEQYF. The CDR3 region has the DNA TGTGCCAGTAGCCAGGGGGAGCTCTCCTACGAGCAGTACTTC.

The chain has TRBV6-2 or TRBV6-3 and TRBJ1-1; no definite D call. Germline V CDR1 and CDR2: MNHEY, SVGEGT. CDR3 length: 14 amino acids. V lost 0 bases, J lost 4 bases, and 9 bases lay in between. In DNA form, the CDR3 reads TGTGCCAGCAGTTACTCGCTGGAGGCCACTGAAGCTTTCTTT. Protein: CASSYSLEATEAFF.

The CDR3 nucleotides read TGTGCCAGCATAGAGGCTAGCTGGGCCTACGAGCAGTACTTC. It is translated as CASIEASWAYEQYF. The V gene is TRBV11-2, the J gene TRBJ2-7; weak D call: TRBD2 (5 bases). CDR1 is SGHAT and CDR2 is FQNNGV in the germline V gene. The CDR3 runs 14 residues. Trimming took 7 bases from V and 2 from J, leaving 15 bases between them. Combining the CDR3 with reference TRBV11-2 and TRBJ2-7 gives the whole variable domain EAGVAQSPRYKIIEKRQSVAFWCNPISGHATLYWYQQILGQGPKLLIQFQNNGVVDDSQLPKDRFSAERLKGVDSTLKIQPAKLEDSAVYLCASIEASWAYEQYFGPGTRLTVT.

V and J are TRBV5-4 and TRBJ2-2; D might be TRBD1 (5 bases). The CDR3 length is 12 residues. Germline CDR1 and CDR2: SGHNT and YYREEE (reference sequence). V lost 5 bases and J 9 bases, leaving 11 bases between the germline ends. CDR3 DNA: TGTGCCAGCAGTACGCAGGGCCGGGAGCTGTTTTTT. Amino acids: CASSTQGRELFF.

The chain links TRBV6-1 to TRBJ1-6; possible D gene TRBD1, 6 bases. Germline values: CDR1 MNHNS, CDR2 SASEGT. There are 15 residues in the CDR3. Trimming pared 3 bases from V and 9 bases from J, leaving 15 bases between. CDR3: CASSDEGVLSSPLHF. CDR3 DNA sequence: TGTGCCAGCAGTGATGAGGGGGTTTTGAGTTCACCCCTCCACTTT.

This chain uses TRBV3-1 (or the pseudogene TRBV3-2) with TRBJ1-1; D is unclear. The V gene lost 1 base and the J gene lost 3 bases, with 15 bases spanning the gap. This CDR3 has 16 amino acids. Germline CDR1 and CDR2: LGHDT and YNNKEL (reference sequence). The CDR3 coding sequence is TGTGCCAGCAGCCAAGGACAATGGACTCGGGACACTGAAGCTTTCTTT. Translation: CASSQGQWTRDTEAFF.

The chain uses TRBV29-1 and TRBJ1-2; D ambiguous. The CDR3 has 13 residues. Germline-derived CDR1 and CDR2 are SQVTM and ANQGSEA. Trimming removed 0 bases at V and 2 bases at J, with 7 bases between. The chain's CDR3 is CSVEDHGNYGYTF. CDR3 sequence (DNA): TGCAGCGTTGAAGATCACGGGAACTATGGCTACACCTTC.